Below are 28 T cell receptor beta chains sequenced from a single sample in a study of molecular identifiers for immune sequencing clone quantification. TCRdb independently ran MiXCR on the PCR reads; one entry per CDR3 protein. Altogether about 640,000 distinct CDR3 sequences are present, about 20% being singletons, with the ten largest covering roughly 0.85%. Material: naive CD8+ T cells from blood, with Jurkat cell RNA spiked in. Subset specified: FACS-sorted CD8+CD4-CCR7+CD45RA+ naive T cells. The receptors were sampled from a human donor in good health. Some libraries in this study had Jurkat cell RNA spiked in.

This clonotype was seen many times. The V gene is TRBV10-1, the J gene TRBJ2-3; 7 positions agree with TRBD2. This CDR3 region has 14 residues. Germline loops: CDR1 WNHNN, CDR2 SYGVQD (reference sequence). V shed 3 bases, J shed 3 bases, and the junction held 3 bases outside the gene matches. The CDR3 DNA reads TGCGCCAGCAGTGATCTAGCGGTGACAGATACGCAGTATTTT. Protein: CASSDLAVTDTQYF.

About this clonotype: No conserved phenylalanine or tryptophan is present at the end of the CDR3, so a read error is the likely explanation. The chain combines TRBV11-1 with TRBJ2-1, with TRBD2 matching 8 bases. The germline gives CDR1 SGHAT, CDR2 FQDESV (reference sequence). This CDR3 spans 17 amino acids. J lost 8 bases, V lost 1 base, and 13 bases had no gene match. This chain's CDR3 is CASSLGSASGPWDEQFS. The CDR3 DNA reads TGTGCCAGCAGCTTAGGGTCCGCTAGCGGGCCTTGGGATGAGCAGTTCTCC.

This clonotype was detected many times. The CDR3 DNA follows: TGCGCCAGCAGCCAAGAGTATGCTAGCGGGCCCCCCTACGAGCAGTACTTC. It yields the protein CASSQEYASGPPYEQYF. V and J are TRBV4-3 and TRBJ2-7; TRBD2 aligns across 8 bases. Looked up from germline, CDR1 is LGHNA and CDR2 is YSLEER. The CDR3 loop spans 17 amino acids. J gave up 2 bases and V 0 bases, and 9 bases lay outside the gene matches.

A word on this clonotype: This could be a read error, since a much larger clone is one nucleotide away. V usage is TRBV19 and J usage is TRBJ1-5, with 7 bases identical to TRBD1. CDR3 length equals 15 residues. CDR1 and CDR2 (germline): LNHDA, SQIVND (reference sequence). The CDR3 bases are TGTGCCAGTAGTGTAGATGCAGGGGGAGGAGTACCCCAGCATTTT. Translated, it gives CASSVDAGGGVPQHF.

The table lists this clonotype with many counts. The V and J genes are TRBV20-1 and TRBJ2-7; 9 bases are shared with TRBD1. CDR3 length: 15 amino acids. Germline values: CDR1 DFQATT, CDR2 SNEGSKA (reference sequence). The V segment lost 0 bases and the J segment 3 bases; nucleotides outside the gene matches: 6. The CDR3 DNA follows: TGCAGTGCTAGAGATCAGGACAGGGGACTCTACGAGCAGTACTTC. Translating it yields CSARDQDRGLYEQYF.

With regard to this clonotype: A much larger clone differs from this one at a single base, so this may be a read error. The chain uses TRBV25-1 and TRBJ1-6, with D perhaps matching TRBD1 (6 bases). The CDR3 is 14 residues long. In germline, CDR1 is MGHDK, CDR2 SYGVNS. CDR3 loop: CASSGTGFSSPLRF. CDR3 bases: TGTGCCAGCAGTGGAACAGGGTTTAGTTCACCCCTCCGCTTT.

Many counts were recorded for this clonotype. The V call is TRBV7-9, the J call TRBJ1-5; 7 nucleotides agree with TRBD1. This CDR3 has 15 amino acids. The germline V gene has CDR1 SEHNR and CDR2 FQNEAQ (reference sequence). V lost 5 bases and J lost 3; bases outside the gene matches: 7. The CDR3 reads CASSPTGFDNQPQHF. For the CDR3, the DNA is TGTGCCAGCAGCCCGACAGGGTTTGACAATCAGCCCCAGCATTTT.

In its sample, this clonotype was seen many times. This chain connects TRBV6-5 to TRBJ2-1; 16 bases fit TRBD2. CDR1 MNHEY and CDR2 SVGAGI come from the germline V gene. This CDR3 has 18 amino acids. The V segment lost 5 bases and the J segment 2 bases; nucleotides outside the gene matches: 6. The CDR3: CASSPGTSGRGAYNEQFF. The CDR3, as DNA: TGTGCCAGCAGTCCGGGGACTAGCGGGAGGGGGGCCTACAATGAGCAGTTCTTC.

This clonotype has a count of ten or more. V usage is TRBV28 and J usage is TRBJ1-1, with D hard to call. CDR1 MDHEN and CDR2 SYDVKM come from the germline V gene. Trimming took 1 base from V and 1 from J, leaving 10 bases between them. The CDR3 consists of 15 residues. In DNA, the CDR3 is TGTGCCAGCAGTTTATTAGGCAGATCGAACACTGAAGCTTTCTTT. It codes for CASSLLGRSNTEAFF.

Worth noting for this clonotype: A read error may be the cause here, since a much bigger clone is one base away. V usage is TRBV7-3 and J usage is TRBJ2-1; TRBD1 agrees at 9 bases. The CDR3 totals 15 residues. In germline, CDR1 is SGHTA, CDR2 FQGTGA. DNA of the CDR3: TGTGCCAGCAGCTCTACAGGGGGCCCTTACAATGAGCAGCTCTTC. Residues: CASSSTGGPYNEQLF.

The table lists this clonotype with many counts. CDR3 DNA sequence: TGTGCCTGGAGTGTCGGAATCGGGGAATACGAGCAGTACTTC. This sequence encodes CAWSVGIGEYEQYF. V usage is TRBV30 and J usage is TRBJ2-7; tentatively, D is TRBD2 (5 bases). Germline lookup yields CDR1 GTSNPN and CDR2 SVGIG (reference sequence). V was trimmed by 0 bases and J by 4 bases, leaving 13 bases between them. The CDR3 consists of 14 residues. Using reference TRBV30 and TRBJ2-7 for the parts outside the CDR3, the full variable domain is SQTIHQWPATLVQPVGSPLSLECTVEGTSNPNLYWYRQAAGRGLQLLFYSVGIGQISSEVPQNLSASRPQDRQFILSSKKLLLSDSGFYLCAWSVGIGEYEQYFGPGTRLTVT.

At least ten counts were recorded for this clonotype. V usage is TRBV27 and J usage is TRBJ1-6; 7 bases agree with TRBD1. This CDR3 is built from 14 residues. With 3 bases clipped from V and 10 bases from J, the junction kept 6 bases outside the gene matches. Germline loops: CDR1 MNHEY, CDR2 SMNVEV (reference sequence). For the CDR3, the DNA is TGTGCCAGCAGTTTGATGACAGGGCGATCACCCCTCCACTTT. This encodes CASSLMTGRSPLHF.

The CDR3 here is CASSHRDRGAVNTEAFF. As DNA, the CDR3 is TGTGCCAGCAGCCATAGGGACAGGGGGGCGGTGAACACTGAAGCTTTCTTT. The rearrangement joins TRBV14 to TRBJ1-1; 11 bases agree with TRBD1. Germline V gene sequence: CDR1 SGHDN, CDR2 FVKESK. J was trimmed by 0 bases and V by 3 bases; bases with no gene match: 6. CDR3 length equals 17 residues.

The CDR3 protein is CASSFLSGGIHEQYF. The CDR3 bases are TGTGCCAGCAGCTTCCTTAGCGGGGGGATCCACGAGCAGTACTTC. The V gene is TRBV7-2, the J gene TRBJ2-7, with TRBD2 identical over 10 bases. The CDR3 is made up of 15 amino acids. Trimming cost V 3 bases and J 5 bases; bases outside gene matches: 7. Germline V lookup: CDR1 SGHTA, CDR2 FQGNSA. The whole variable domain, filled in from reference TRBV7-2 and TRBJ2-7, reads GAGVSQSPSNKVTEKGKDVELRCDPISGHTALYWYRQSLGQGLEFLIYFQGNSAPDKSGLPSDRFSAERTGGSVSTLTIQRTQQEDSAVYLCASSFLSGGIHEQYFGPGTRLTVT.

This clonotype has just a few counts. The chain employs TRBV12-3 or TRBV12-4 and TRBJ2-3; D uncertain. The CDR3 spans 11 residues. The V end was cut by 7 bases, the J end by 6 bases, with 8 bases between. As DNA, the CDR3 is TGTGCCAGCACTATTACTGATACGCAGTATTTT. Its protein product is CASTITDTQYF.

This clonotype was recorded many times. The chain combines TRBV9 with TRBJ2-3; tentative D call: TRBD1 (5 bases). With 1 base removed from V and 2 bases from J, the gap between germline ends came to 8 bases. The germline CDR1 and CDR2 sequences are SGDLS and YYNGEE. The CDR3 loop spans 14 amino acids. CDR3 coding DNA: TGTGCCAGCAGCGTAACAGGTACCACAGATACGCAGTATTTT. As protein: CASSVTGTTDTQYF.

This clonotype was detected ten times or more. The V gene is TRBV13, the J gene TRBJ2-5, with 8 bases matching TRBD2. J was trimmed by 2 bases and V by 5 bases; bases with no gene match: 7. In germline, CDR1 is PRHDT, CDR2 FYEKMQ (reference sequence). The CDR3 loop spans 15 amino acids. The CDR3: CASSPGGAGQETQYF. Here the CDR3 DNA reads TGTGCCAGCAGCCCGGGGGGGGCGGGTCAAGAGACCCAGTACTTC. Full variable domain (rest looked up from reference TRBV13 and TRBJ2-5): AAGVIQSPRHLIKEKRETATLKCYPIPRHDTVYWYQQGPGQDPQFLISFYEKMQSDKGSIPDRFSAQQFSDYHSELNMSSLELGDSALYFCASSPGGAGQETQYFGPGTRLLVL.

This clonotype was counted a few times. The CDR3 DNA reads as TGTGCCAGCAGAGGGACAGGCGGTAACTATGGCTACACCTTC. Translated, it gives CASRGTGGNYGYTF. This chain links TRBV7-9 with TRBJ1-2, with TRBD1 identical over 8 bases. The CDR3 runs to 14 residues. With V trimmed by 6 bases and J by 1 base, 4 bases remained unmatched. The germline V gene encodes CDR1 SEHNR and CDR2 FQNEAQ (reference sequence).

In its sample, this clonotype was seen many times. The chain has TRBV7-8 and TRBJ2-3; D tentatively fits TRBD1 or TRBD2 (6 bases each). CDR3 length equals 16 residues. Trimming left V 0 bases short and J 1 base short, with 11 bases between. CDR1 is SGHVS and CDR2 is FQNEAQ in the germline V gene. In DNA form, the CDR3 reads TGTGCCAGCAGCTTAGCGGGACGGGGGCGCACAGATACGCAGTATTTT. Its protein is CASSLAGRGRTDTQYF.

This clonotype occurred many times. The V and J genes are TRBV4-3 and TRBJ2-3; no clear D. Looked up from germline, CDR1 is LGHNA and CDR2 is YSLEER. The CDR3 covers 14 residues. The V and J ends lost 1 base and 0 bases respectively, with 5 bases between them. Written as DNA, the CDR3 is TGCGCCAGCAGCCAAGCGCAGAGCACAGATACGCAGTATTTT. It yields the protein CASSQAQSTDTQYF.

The table lists this clonotype with many counts. The CDR3 DNA sequence: TGTGCCAGCAGCCCCGACAAACAGTGGAAGTACGAGCAGTACTTC. Translating gives CASSPDKQWKYEQYF. The gene calls are TRBV5-4 and TRBJ2-7; no clear D. The germline V gene encodes CDR1 SGHNT and CDR2 YYREEE (reference sequence). The CDR3 runs 15 residues. Deletions cut 4 bases from V and 4 bases from J, with 18 bases between.

This clonotype came up many times. The V call is TRBV7-2, the J call TRBJ2-1; 11 bases match TRBD2. The CDR3 sequence is 18 residues long. V was pared by 5 bases and J by 0 bases, with 9 bases of the junction left unmatched. The germline gives CDR1 SGHTA, CDR2 FQGNSA. As DNA, the CDR3 is TGTGCCAGCAGCCCCAATCGACTAGCGGGGAGCTCCTACAATGAGCAGTTCTTC. This translates into CASSPNRLAGSSYNEQFF.

About this clonotype itself: A much more abundant neighbour one base away suggests this may be a read error. DNA for the CDR3: TGTGCCAGCCGTTATCGGACAGGAACCTTTTCAGGCACTGAAGCTTTCTTT. Translated, it gives CASRYRTGTFSGTEAFF. The chain joins TRBV2 to TRBJ1-1; TRBD1 matches 7 bases. Losses at the gene ends were 8 bases for V and 4 bases for J; bases not matched to a gene: 19. Germline loops: CDR1 SNHLY, CDR2 FYNNEI. The length of the CDR3 is 17 residues.

Of note for this clonotype: With a much larger clone just one base away, this may be a read error. Since no conserved phenylalanine or tryptophan closes the CDR3, a read error is the likely cause. The chain carries TRBV7-9 and TRBJ1-5; no reliable D call. The CDR3 spans 13 residues. The ends were cut back, 2 bases at V and 3 bases at J, with 5 bases in the middle. Germline values: CDR1 SEHNR, CDR2 FQNEAQ (reference sequence). CDR3: CASSLTVNQPQHV. The CDR3 region has the DNA TGTGCCAGCAGCTTAACTGTCAATCAGCCCCAGCATGTT.

Details on this clonotype: This may stem from a read error, because a much larger clone lies one nucleotide away. V gene TRBV15 combines with J gene TRBJ2-3; D call uncertain. Trimming cost V 1 base and J 6 bases, with 5 bases left between them. This CDR3 is built from 12 residues. The germline CDR1 and CDR2 sequences are LNHNV and YYDKDF (reference sequence). DNA of the CDR3: TGTGCCACCAGCAGAGTGCCGGATACGCAGTATTTT. It is translated as CATSRVPDTQYF.

This sequence joins TRBV12-3 or TRBV12-4 and TRBJ2-3; a weak D match, TRBD2 (6 bases). The CDR3 totals 15 residues. V lost 7 bases, J lost 6 bases, and 20 bases lay in between. CDR3 loop: CASILSGAITDTQYF. In DNA, the CDR3 is TGTGCCAGCATCCTCTCGGGAGCCATCACCGATACGCAGTATTTT.

This clonotype was counted between two and nine times. The chain uses TRBV27 and TRBJ2-3; D uncertain. The CDR3 is 12 amino acids. With 1 base removed from V and 5 bases from J, the gap between germline ends came to 4 bases. Germline CDR1 is MNHEY and CDR2 is SMNVEV (reference sequence). The CDR3 is CASSLFEDTQYF. The CDR3 nucleotides are TGTGCCAGCAGTTTATTTGAAGATACGCAGTATTTT.

This clonotype was picked up many times. DNA for the CDR3: TGTGCCAGCAGCCCTTCTGGGACTAGCGGGGGAACTACCAGCTCCTACAATGAGCAGTTCTTC. It specifies CASSPSGTSGGTTSSYNEQFF. V is TRBV14 and J is TRBJ2-1, with 14 bases fitting TRBD2. This CDR3 has 21 amino acids. After removal of 4 bases from V and 0 bases from J, the junction contained 14 bases not matched to a gene. Per germline, CDR1 SGHDN and CDR2 FVKESK.